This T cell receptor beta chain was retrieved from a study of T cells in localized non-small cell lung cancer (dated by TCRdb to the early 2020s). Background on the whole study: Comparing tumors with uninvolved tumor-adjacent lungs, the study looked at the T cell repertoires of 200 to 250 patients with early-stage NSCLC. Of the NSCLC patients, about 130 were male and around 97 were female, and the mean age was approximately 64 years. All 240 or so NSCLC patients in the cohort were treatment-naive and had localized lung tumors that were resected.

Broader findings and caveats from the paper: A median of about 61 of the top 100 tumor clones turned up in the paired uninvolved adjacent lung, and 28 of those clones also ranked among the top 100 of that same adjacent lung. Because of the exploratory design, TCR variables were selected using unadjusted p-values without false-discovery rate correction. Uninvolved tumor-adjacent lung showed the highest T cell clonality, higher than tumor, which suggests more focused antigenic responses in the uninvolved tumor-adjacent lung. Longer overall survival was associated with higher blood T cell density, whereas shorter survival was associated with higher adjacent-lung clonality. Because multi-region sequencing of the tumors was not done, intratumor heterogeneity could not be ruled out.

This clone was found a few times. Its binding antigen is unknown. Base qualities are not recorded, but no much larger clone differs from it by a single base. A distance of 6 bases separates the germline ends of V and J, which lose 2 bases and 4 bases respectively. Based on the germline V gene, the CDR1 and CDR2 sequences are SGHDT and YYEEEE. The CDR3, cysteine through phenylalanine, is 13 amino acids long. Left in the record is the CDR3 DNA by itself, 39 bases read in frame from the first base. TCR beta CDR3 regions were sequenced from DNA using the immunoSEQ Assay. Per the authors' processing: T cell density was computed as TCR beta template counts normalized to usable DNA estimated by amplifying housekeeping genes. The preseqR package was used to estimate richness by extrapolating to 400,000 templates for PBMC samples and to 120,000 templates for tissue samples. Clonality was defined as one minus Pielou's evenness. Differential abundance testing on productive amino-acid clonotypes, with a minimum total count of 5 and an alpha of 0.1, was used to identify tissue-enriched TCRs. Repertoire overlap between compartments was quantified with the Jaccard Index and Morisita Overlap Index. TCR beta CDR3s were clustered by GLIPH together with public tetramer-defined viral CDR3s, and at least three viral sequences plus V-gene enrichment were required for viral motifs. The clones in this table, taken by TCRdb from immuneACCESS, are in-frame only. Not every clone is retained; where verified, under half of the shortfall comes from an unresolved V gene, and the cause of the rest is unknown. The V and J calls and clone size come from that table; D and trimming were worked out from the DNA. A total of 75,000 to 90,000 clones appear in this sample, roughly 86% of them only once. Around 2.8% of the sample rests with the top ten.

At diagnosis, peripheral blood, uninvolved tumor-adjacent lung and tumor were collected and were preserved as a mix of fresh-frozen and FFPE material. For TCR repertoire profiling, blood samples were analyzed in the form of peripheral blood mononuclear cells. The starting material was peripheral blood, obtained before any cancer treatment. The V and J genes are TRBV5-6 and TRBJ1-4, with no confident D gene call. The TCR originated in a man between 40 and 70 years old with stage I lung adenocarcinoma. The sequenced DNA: TGTGCCAGCAGCTTAAGAAGTAATGAAAAACTGTTTTTT. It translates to CASSLRSNEKLFF.